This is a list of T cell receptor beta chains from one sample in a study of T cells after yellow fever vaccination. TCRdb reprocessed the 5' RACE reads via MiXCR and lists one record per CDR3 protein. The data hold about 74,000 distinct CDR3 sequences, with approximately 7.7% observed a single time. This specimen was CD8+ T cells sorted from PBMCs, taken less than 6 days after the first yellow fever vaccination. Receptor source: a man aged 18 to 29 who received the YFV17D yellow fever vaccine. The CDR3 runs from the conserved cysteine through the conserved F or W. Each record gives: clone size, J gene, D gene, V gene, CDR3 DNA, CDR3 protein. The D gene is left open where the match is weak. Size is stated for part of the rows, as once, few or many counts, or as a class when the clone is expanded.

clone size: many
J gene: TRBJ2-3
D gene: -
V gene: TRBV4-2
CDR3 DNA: TGTGCCAGCAGCCAAGATGATGGGGGGAGCACAGATACGCAGTATTTT
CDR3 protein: CASSQDDGGSTDTQYF

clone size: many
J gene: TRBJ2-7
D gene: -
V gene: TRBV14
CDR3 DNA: TGTGCCAGCAGCCAAGGCAGGGGAAGAGGAGAGCAGTACTTC
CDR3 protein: CASSQGRGRGEQYF

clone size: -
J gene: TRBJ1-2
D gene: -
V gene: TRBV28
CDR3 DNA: TGTGCCAGCAGTTTACCCGGTGGGGCAGGGTTACTGAGCTACACCTTC
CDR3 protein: CASSLPGGAGLLSYTF

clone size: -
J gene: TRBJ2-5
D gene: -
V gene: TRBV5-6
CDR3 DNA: TGTGCCAGCAGCTTTAATGGGGACCAAGAGACCCAGTACTTC
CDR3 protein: CASSFNGDQETQYF

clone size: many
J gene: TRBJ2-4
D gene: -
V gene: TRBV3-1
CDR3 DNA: TGTGCCAGCAGCCCCGGGGCCCGGGGCATTCAGTACTTC
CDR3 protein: CASSPGARGIQYF

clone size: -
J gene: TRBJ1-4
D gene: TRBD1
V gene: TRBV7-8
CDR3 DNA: TGTGCCAGCAGCCTCGGGACAGGGAATGAAAAACTGTTTTTT
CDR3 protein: CASSLGTGNEKLFF

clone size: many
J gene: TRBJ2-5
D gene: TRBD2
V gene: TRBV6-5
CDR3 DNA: TGTGCCAGCAGTTACTCGACTAGCGGGGGAGAGACCCAGTACTTC
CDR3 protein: CASSYSTSGGETQYF

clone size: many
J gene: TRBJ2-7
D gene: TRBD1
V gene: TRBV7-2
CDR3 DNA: TGTGCCAGCAGCTTAGACTCCGGGACAGGATCCTACGAGCAGTACTTC
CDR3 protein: CASSLDSGTGSYEQYF

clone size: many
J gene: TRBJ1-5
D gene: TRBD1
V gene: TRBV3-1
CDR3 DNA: TGTGCCAGCAGCCATAGACAGGGGGTCGATCAGCCCCAGCATTTT
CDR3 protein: CASSHRQGVDQPQHF

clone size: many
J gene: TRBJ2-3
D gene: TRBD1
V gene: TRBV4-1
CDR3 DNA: TGCGCCAGCAGCCAAGGGGGGACAGTTGCAAATACGCAGTATTTT
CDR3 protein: CASSQGGTVANTQYF

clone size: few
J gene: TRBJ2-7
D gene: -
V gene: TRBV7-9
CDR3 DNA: TGTGCCAGCACCTTAGGACAGCCTGGCGAGCAGTACTTC
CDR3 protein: CASTLGQPGEQYF

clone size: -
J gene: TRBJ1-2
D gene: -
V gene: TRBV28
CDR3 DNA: TGTGCCAGCAGTCCAAGAAGGACCGCCGATGGCTACACCTTC
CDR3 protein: CASSPRRTADGYTF

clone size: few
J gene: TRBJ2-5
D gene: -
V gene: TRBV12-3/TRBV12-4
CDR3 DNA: TGTGCCAGCAGCGGTACCGGGAGCGCTCAAGAGACCCAGTACTTC
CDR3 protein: CASSGTGSAQETQYF

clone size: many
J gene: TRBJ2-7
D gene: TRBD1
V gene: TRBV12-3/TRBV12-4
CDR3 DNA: TGTGCCAGCAGTTCGGGGACAGGGGGCTACGAGCAGTACTTC
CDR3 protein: CASSSGTGGYEQYF

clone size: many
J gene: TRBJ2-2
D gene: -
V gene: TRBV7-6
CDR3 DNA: TGTGCCAGCCAGACCACCGGGGAGCTGTTTTTT
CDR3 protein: CASQTTGELFF

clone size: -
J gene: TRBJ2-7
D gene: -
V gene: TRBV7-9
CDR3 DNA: TGTGCCAGCAGCTCTCTCAGAAACGAGCAGTACTTC
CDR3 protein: CASSSLRNEQYF

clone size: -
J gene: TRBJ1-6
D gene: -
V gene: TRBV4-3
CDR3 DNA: TGCGCCAGCAGCCAAGAATGGGGGACTAATTCACCCCTCCACTTT
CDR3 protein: CASSQEWGTNSPLHF

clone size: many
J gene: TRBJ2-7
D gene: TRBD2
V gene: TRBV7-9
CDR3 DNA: TGTGCCAGCAGCAAAAGGACTAGCGGGGTCGCCTACGAGCAGTACTTC
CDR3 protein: CASSKRTSGVAYEQYF

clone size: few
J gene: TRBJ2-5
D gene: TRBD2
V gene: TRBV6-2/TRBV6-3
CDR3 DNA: TGTGCCAGCAGTTACTCCGAGCGGGGCCAGGGAGAGACCCAGTACTTC
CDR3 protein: CASSYSERGQGETQYF

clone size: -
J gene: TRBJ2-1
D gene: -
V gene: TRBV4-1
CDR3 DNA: TGCGCCAGCAGCCTCCTCTCGACAGACAATGAGCAGTTCTTC
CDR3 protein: CASSLLSTDNEQFF

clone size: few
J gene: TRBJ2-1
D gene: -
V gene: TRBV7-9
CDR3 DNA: TGTGCCAGCAGCGCAACCCGGGACGGAAAACTCAATGAGCAGTTCTTC
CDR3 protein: CASSATRDGKLNEQFF

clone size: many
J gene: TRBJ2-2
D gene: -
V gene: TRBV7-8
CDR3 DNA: TGTGCCAGCAGCTTAATTCCTCCGACGAACACCGGGGAGCTGTTTTTT
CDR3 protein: CASSLIPPTNTGELFF

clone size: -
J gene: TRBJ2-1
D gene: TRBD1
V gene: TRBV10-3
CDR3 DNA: TGTGCCATCAGTCCGAACCGGGACAGGGCGTACAATGAGCAGTTCTTC
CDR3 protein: CAISPNRDRAYNEQFF

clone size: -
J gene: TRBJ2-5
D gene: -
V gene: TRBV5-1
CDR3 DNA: TGCGCCAGCAGCCTTCTGGGGCCCTCCCAAGAGACCCAGTACTTC
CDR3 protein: CASSLLGPSQETQYF

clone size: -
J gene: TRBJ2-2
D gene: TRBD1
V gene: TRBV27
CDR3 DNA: TGTGCCAGCAGACGGTGGGGACAGCACACCGGGGAGCTGTTTTTT
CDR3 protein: CASRRWGQHTGELFF

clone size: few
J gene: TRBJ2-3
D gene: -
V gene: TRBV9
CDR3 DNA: TGTGCCAGCAGCCTTTGGGGGAGAGACACAGATACGCAGTATTTT
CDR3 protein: CASSLWGRDTDTQYF

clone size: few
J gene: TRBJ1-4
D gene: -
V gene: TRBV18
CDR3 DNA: TGTGCCAGCTCACAACCAGGGCTAGGCCGCTTGGAAAAACTGTTTTTT
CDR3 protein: CASSQPGLGRLEKLFF

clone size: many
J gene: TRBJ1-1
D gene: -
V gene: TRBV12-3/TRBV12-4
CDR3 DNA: TGTGCCAGCAGTCCTCAAGGAACTGAAGCTTTCTTT
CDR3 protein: CASSPQGTEAFF

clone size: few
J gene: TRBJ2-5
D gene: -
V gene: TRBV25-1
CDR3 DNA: TGTGCCAGCACGGGGCTAAGTGGGACCCAGTACTTC
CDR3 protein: CASTGLSGTQYF

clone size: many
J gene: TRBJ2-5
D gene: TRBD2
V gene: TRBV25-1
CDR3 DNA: TGTGCCAGCAGTGAACCGGGAGGGGGTCATTTCTTTCAAGAGACCCAGTACTTC
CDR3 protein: CASSEPGGGHFFQETQYF

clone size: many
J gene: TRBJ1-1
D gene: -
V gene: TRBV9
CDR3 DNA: TGTGCCAGCAGCGTAGGGAGTTATGCGAACACTGAAGCTTTCTTT
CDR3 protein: CASSVGSYANTEAFF

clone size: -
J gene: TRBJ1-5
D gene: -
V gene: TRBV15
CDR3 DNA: TGTGCCACCAGTGGGGATAGCAATCAGCCCCAGCATTTT
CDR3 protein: CATSGDSNQPQHF

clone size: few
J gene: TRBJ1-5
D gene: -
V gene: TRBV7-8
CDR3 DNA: TGTGCCAGCAGCTCCTTTGGGGGTCAGCCCCAGCATTTT
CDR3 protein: CASSSFGGQPQHF

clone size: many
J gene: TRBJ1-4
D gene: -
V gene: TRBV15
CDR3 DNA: TGTGCCACCAGCAGAGGAAGAGGTCAAGAAAAACTGTTTTTT
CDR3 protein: CATSRGRGQEKLFF

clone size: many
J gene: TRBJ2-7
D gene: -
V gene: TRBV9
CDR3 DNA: TGTGCCAGCAGCGTAGAGGAGACAGATAATTACGAGCAGTACTTC
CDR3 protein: CASSVEETDNYEQYF

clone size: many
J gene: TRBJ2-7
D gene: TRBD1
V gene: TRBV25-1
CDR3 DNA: TGTGCCAGCAGCCCTGGTTCGGGACAGGCCTACGAGCAGTACTTC
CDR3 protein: CASSPGSGQAYEQYF